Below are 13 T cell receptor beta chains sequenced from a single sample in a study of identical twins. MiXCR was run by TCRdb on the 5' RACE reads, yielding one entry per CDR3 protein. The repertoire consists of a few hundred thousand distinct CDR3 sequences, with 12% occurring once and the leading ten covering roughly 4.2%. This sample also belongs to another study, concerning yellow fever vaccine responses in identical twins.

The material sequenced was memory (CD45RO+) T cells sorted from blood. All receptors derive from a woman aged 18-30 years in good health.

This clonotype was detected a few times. The CDR3 nucleotides are TGCAGCGGGCTGCTAGCGGAGGTCTACAATGAGCAGTTCTTC. This codes for CSGLLAEVYNEQFF. This rearrangement joins TRBV29-1 to TRBJ2-1; 7 bases are a match to TRBD2. There are 14 residues in the CDR3. The J segment lost 3 bases and the V segment lost 7 bases, leaving 9 bases of the junction unmatched. Germline loops: CDR1 SQVTM, CDR2 ANQGSEA.

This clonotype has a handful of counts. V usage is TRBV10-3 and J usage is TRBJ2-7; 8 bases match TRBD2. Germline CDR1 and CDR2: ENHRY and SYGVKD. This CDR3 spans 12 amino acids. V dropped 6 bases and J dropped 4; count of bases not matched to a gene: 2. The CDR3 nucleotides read TGTGCCATCAGACTAGCGGATTACGAGCAGTACTTC. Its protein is CAIRLADYEQYF.

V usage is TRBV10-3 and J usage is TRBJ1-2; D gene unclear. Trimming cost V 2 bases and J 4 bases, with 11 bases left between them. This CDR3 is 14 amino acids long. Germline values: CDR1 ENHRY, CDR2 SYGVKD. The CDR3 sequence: CAISEVGQFYGYTF. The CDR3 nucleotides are TGTGCCATCAGTGAGGTCGGCCAGTTCTATGGCTACACCTTC.

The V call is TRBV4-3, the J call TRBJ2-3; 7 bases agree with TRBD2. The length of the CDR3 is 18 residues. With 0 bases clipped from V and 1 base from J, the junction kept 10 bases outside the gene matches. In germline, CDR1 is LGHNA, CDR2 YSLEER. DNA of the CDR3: TGCGCCAGCAGCCAAGATCGGAGGGAGGGGTTCGGCACAGATACGCAGTATTTT. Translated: CASSQDRREGFGTDTQYF.

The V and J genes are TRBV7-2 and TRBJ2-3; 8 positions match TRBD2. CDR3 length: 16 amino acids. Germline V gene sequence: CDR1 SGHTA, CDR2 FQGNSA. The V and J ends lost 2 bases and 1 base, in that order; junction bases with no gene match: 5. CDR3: CASSLFPTSGTDTQYF. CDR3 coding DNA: TGTGCCAGCAGCTTATTCCCGACTAGCGGCACAGATACGCAGTATTTT.

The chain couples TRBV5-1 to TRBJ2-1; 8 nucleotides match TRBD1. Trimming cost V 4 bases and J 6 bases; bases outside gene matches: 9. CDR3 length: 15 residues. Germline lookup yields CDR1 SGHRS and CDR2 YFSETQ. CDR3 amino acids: CASSPQGARVNEQFF. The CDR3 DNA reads TGCGCCAGCAGCCCCCAGGGGGCTAGAGTCAATGAGCAGTTCTTC.

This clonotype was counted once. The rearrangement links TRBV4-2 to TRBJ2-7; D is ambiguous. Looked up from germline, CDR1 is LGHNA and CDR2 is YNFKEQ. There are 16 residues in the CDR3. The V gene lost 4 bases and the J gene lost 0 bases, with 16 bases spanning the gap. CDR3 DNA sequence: TGTGCCAGCAGCCCCGGGCTCCAGCGAATCTCCTACGAGCAGTACTTC. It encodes CASSPGLQRISYEQYF.

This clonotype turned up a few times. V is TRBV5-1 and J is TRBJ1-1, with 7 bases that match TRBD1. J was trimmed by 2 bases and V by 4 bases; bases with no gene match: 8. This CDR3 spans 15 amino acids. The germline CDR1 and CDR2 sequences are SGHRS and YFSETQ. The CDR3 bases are TGCGCCAGCAGCCCAACGGGACAGAGAAACACTGAAGCTTTCTTT. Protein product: CASSPTGQRNTEAFF. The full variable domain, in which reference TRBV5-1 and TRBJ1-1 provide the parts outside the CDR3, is KAGVTQTPRYLIKTRGQQVTLSCSPISGHRSVSWYQQTPGQGLQFLFEYFSETQRNKGNFPGRFSGRQFSNSRSEMNVSTLELGDSALYLCASSPTGQRNTEAFFGQGTRLTVV.

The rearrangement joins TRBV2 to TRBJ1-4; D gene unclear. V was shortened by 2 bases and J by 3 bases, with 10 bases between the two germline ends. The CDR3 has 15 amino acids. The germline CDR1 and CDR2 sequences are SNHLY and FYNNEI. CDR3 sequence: CASSESGLANEKLFF. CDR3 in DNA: TGTGCCAGCAGTGAAAGCGGGCTCGCTAATGAAAAACTGTTTTTT.

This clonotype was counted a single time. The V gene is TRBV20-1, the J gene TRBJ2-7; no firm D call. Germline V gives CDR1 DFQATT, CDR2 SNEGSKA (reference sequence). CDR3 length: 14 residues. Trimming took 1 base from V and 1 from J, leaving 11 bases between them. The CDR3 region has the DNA TGCAGTGCTAGAGTGGATATGGGGTCCTACGAGCAGTACTTC. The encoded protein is CSARVDMGSYEQYF.

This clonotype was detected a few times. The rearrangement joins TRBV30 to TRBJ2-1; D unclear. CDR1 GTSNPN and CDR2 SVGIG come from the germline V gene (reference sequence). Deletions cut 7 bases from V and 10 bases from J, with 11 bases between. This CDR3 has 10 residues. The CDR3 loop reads CASRTTEQFF. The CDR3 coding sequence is TGTGCCTCCCGGACCACCGAGCAGTTCTTC.

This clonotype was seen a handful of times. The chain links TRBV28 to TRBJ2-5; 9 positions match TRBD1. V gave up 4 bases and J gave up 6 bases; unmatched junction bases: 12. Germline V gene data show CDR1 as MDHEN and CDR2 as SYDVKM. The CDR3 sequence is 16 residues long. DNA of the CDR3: TGTGCCAGCAGTTCTGCCGGGGACAGGGTCACGAAGACCCAGTACTTC. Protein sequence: CASSSAGDRVTKTQYF.

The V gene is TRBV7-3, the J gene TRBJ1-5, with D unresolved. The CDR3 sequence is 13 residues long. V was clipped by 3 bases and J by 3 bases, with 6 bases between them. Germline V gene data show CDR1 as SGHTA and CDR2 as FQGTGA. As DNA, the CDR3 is TGTGCCAGCAGCTTTGGTTACAATCAGCCCCAGCATTTT. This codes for CASSFGYNQPQHF.